A single sample is the source of the 6 T cell receptor beta chains below, sequenced in a study of blood T cells in healthy people across ages. The authors ran a second PCR of about 7 to 11 cycles using a sample-barcoded 5' primer and a J-beta primer mix. TCRdb ran MiXCR on the 5' RACE reads and lists one entry per CDR3 protein. The sample records approximately 1.5 million distinct CDR3 sequences, almost 35% being singletons. Sequences were obtained from blood. Receptors originate from a woman aged 25 to 39 in good health.

The V and J genes are TRBV7-2 and TRBJ1-1; D uncertain. The CDR3 loop spans 14 amino acids. Trimming cost V 5 bases and J 5 bases, with 15 bases left between them. CDR1 is SGHTA and CDR2 is FQGNSA in the germline V gene. CDR3 loop: CASSPRIGGTEAFF. For the CDR3, the DNA is TGTGCCAGCAGCCCCCGTATAGGCGGTACTGAAGCTTTCTTT.

This rearrangement joins TRBV10-3 to TRBJ2-7; perhaps TRBD2 as D (5 bases). TRBJ2-5 explains the end of the DNA better; the J call may be wrong. CDR3 length equals 13 residues. Germline loops: CDR1 ENHRY, CDR2 SYGVKD. The CDR3 nucleotides are TGTGCCATCAGTCCCGGACTGGGGGAGACCCAGTACTTC. Its translation is CAISPGLGETQYF.

This clonotype has ten or more counts. The genes are TRBV29-1 and TRBJ2-7; TRBD2 agrees at 7 bases. Germline trimming cut 6 bases from V and 4 bases from J; bases unmatched to any gene: 9. Germline V gene lookup returns CDR1 SQVTM and CDR2 ANQGSEA. This CDR3 has 13 residues. In nucleotides, the CDR3 is TGCAGCGTCGCAGCGGGGCCTCTTTACGAGCAGTACTTC. Translated, it gives CSVAAGPLYEQYF.

The chain has TRBV6-5 and TRBJ2-1, with D perhaps TRBD2 (6 bases). Germline assignment: CDR1 MNHEY and CDR2 SVGAGI. V was cut by 7 bases and J by 1 base, with 11 bases left in between. The CDR3 extends over 14 amino acids. The CDR3 DNA follows: TGTGCCAGCACCCCTAGCGCTTCCTACAATGAGCAGTTCTTC. This gives the protein CASTPSASYNEQFF.

The CDR3 here is CASSLRGGGSTDTQYF. CDR3 sequence (DNA): TGTGCCAGCAGCTTAAGGGGCGGGGGGAGTACAGATACGCAGTATTTT. The gene calls are TRBV7-3 and TRBJ2-3; 8 bases align to TRBD2. There are 16 residues in the CDR3. V lost 1 base and J lost 3; bases outside the gene matches: 6. Germline V gene data show CDR1 as SGHTA and CDR2 as FQGTGA.

This clonotype has more than one count but fewer than ten. J is TRBJ2-7 and V is TRBV10-3; 7 nucleotides align to TRBD1. This CDR3 comprises 14 residues. The trim removed 6 bases at V and 1 base at J, leaving 6 bases unmatched. Germline CDR1 and CDR2: ENHRY and SYGVKD. This CDR3 reads CAIRGQPISYEQYF. The DNA of the CDR3 is TGTGCCATCAGGGGACAGCCGATATCCTACGAGCAGTACTTC.